This paragraph covers one TCR beta chain sequence. Antigen specificity is unknown. TCRdb keeps only in-frame clones here, not all; method: immunoSEQ multiplex PCR. Among about 1.5 million clones listed, 95% to 99% were seen once. Every contributor of samples was a Caucasian grown-up residing in Nashville, Tennessee. The CDR3 consists of 15 residues. V was pared by 6 bases and J by 2 bases, with 16 bases between. Germline V gives CDR1 SGHDT, CDR2 YYEEEE. This sample was taken from a study of shared clonotypes between healthy human individuals. Notes on the study in general: Blood alone was sampled, and tissue repertoires likely differ. Among the subsets, naive ones generally showed larger estimated richness than memory ones.

Sequenced input: naive CD4+ T cells sorted from blood. Described subset: CD45RA+ positively selected. The chain combines TRBV5-6 with TRBJ2-3, with D unclear. The source of this sequence is a man aged 25 to 40 in good health. The CDR3 region has the DNA TGTGCCAGCACCCGCGAACGCGGATACACAGATACGCAGTATTTT. As protein: CASTRERGYTDTQYF. The full variable domain, its missing parts supplied by reference TRBV5-6 and TRBJ2-3, is DAGVTQSPTHLIKTRGQQVTLRCSPKSGHDTVSWYQQALGQGPQFIFQYYEEEERQRGNFPDRFSGHQFPNYSSELNVNALLLGDSALYLCASTRERGYTDTQYFGPGTRLTVL.